This T cell receptor (beta chain) is from a study of blood T cells in healthy people across ages. A J-beta primer mix and a sample-barcoded 5' primer were used in a second PCR of about 6 to 12 cycles. Per-sample output comprised a minimum of 2.5 million paired-end reads containing CDR3. Via MiXCR, TCRdb re-called the 5' RACE reads, giving one row per CDR3 protein. The sample has roughly 570,000 distinct CDR3 sequences; 27% are singletons. Trimming took off 0 bases at V and 15 bases at J, with 15 bases between the two ends. The CDR3 runs 13 residues. Germline CDR1 reads LGHNA; CDR2 reads YSLEER. This TCR derives from an older woman in good health. The V and J genes are TRBV4-3 and TRBJ1-5, with D tentatively TRBD1 (5 bases). Sequencing input: blood. Here the CDR3 DNA reads TGCGCCAGCAGCCAAGAGGAGGCAGGGCCGAGGCATTTT. Translated, it gives CASSQEEAGPRHF.